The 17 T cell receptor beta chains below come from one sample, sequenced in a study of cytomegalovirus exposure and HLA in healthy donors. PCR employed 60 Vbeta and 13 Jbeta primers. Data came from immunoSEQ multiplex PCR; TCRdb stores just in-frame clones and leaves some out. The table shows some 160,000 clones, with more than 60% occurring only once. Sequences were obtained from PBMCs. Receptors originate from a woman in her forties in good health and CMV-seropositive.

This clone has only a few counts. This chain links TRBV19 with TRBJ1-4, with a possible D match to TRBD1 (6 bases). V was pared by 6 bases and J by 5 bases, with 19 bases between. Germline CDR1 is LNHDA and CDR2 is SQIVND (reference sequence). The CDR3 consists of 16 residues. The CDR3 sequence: CASRRLDRNQNEKLFF. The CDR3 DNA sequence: TGTGCCAGTAGGCGACTTGACAGGAACCAGAATGAAAAACTGTTTTTT.

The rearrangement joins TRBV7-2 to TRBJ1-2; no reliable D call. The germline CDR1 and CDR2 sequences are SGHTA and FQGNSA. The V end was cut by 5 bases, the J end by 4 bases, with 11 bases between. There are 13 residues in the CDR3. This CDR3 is CASSPEYGYGYTF. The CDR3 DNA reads TGTGCCAGCAGCCCTGAGTACGGCTATGGCTACACCTTC.

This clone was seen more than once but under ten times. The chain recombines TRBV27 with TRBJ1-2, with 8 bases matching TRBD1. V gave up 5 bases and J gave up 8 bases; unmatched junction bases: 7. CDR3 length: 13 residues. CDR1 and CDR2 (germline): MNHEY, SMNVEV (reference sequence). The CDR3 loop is CASSPRGRPGYTF. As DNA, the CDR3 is TGTGCCAGCAGTCCCAGGGGGCGCCCGGGCTACACCTTC.

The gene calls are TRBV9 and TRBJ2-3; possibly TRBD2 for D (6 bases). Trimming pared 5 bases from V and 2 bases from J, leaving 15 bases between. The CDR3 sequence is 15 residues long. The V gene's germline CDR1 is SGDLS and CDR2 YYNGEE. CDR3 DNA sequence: TGTGCCAGCAGTGAGACGGCGGGGTTCACAGATACGCAGTATTTT. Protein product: CASSETAGFTDTQYF.

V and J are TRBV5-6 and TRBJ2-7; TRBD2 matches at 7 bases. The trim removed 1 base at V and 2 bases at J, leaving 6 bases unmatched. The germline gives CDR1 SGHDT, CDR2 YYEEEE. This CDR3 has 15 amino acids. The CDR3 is CASSLSGTTTYEQYF. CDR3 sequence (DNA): TGTGCCAGCAGCTTGAGCGGGACTACCACCTACGAGCAGTACTTC.

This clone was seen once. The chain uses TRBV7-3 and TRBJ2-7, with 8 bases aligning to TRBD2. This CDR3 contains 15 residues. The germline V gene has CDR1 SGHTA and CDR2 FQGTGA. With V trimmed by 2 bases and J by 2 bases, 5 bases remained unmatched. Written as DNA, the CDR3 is TGTGCCAGCAGCTTACTTGTCGGGGGGGCCTACGAGCAGTACTTC. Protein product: CASSLLVGGAYEQYF. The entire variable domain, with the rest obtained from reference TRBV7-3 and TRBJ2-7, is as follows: GAGVSQTPSNKVTEKGKYVELRCDPISGHTALYWYRQSLGQGPEFLIYFQGTGAADDSGLPNDRFFAVRPEGSVSTLKIQRTERGDSAVYLCASSLLVGGAYEQYFGPGTRLTVT.

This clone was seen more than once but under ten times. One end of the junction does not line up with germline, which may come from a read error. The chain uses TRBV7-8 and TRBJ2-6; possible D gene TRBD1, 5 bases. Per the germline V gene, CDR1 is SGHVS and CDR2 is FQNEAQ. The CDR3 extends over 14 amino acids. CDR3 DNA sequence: TGTGCCAGCAGCTTAGACCTTGGGGCCAACGGCCTGACTTTC. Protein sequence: CASSLDLGANGLTF.

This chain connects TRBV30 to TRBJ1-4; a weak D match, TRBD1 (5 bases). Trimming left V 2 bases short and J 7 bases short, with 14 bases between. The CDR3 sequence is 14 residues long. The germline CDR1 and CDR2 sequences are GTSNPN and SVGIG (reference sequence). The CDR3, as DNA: TGTGCCTGGAGTTCACCAGGGCTTCCTGAAAAACTGTTTTTT. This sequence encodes CAWSSPGLPEKLFF.

The CDR3: CASRVDSYEQYF. CDR3 bases: TGTGCCAGCAGGGTAGACAGCTACGAGCAGTACTTC. The chain is built from TRBV2 and TRBJ2-7, with D possibly TRBD1 on 5 matching bases. CDR1 and CDR2 (germline): SNHLY, FYNNEI. Trimming cost V 6 bases and J 3 bases, with 9 bases left between them. The CDR3 runs to 12 residues. The variable domain in full, with the rest retrieved from reference TRBV2 and TRBJ2-7, is EPEVTQTPSHQVTQMGQEVILRCVPISNHLYFYWYRQILGQKVEFLVSFYNNEISEKSEIFDDQFSVERPDGSNFTLKIRSTKLEDSAMYFCASRVDSYEQYFGPGTRLTVT.

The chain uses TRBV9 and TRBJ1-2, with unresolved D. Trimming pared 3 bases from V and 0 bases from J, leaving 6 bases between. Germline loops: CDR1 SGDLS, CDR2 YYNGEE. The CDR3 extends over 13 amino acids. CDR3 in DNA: TGTGCCAGCAGCGCACCAGCTAACTATGGCTACACCTTC. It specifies CASSAPANYGYTF.

The CDR3 sequence is CASSLRDRVSGYTF. The CDR3 DNA reads as TGTGCCAGCAGCCTCCGGGACAGGGTGAGCGGCTACACCTTC. V usage is TRBV7-9 and J usage is TRBJ1-2; 9 bases match TRBD1. Germline CDR1 is SEHNR and CDR2 is FQNEAQ (reference sequence). This CDR3 has 14 amino acids. Losses at the gene ends were 5 bases for V and 8 bases for J; bases not matched to a gene: 9.

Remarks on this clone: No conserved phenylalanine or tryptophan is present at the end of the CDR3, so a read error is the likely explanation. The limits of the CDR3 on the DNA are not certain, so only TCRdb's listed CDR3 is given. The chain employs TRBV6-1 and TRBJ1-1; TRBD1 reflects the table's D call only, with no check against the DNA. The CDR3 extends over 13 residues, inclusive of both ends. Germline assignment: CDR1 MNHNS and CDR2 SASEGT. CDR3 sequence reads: CASSESSQGLRRG.

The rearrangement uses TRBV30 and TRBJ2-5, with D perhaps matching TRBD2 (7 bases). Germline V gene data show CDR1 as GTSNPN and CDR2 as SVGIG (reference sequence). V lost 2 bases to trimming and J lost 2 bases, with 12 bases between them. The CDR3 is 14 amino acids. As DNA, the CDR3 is TGTGCCTGGAGTACCGGGGGGCCACAAGAGACCCAGTACTTC. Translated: CAWSTGGPQETQYF.

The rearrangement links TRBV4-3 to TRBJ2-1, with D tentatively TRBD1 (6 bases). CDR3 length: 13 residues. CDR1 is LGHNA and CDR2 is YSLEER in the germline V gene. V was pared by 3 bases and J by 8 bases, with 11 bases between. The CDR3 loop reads CASSQDSRDEQFF. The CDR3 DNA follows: TGCGCCAGCAGCCAGGACAGCCGGGATGAGCAGTTCTTC.

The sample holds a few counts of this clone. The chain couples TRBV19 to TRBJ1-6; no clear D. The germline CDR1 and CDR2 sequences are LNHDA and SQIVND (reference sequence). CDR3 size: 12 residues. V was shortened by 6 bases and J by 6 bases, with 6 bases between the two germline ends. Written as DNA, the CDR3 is TGTGCCAGTAGCCATGTTAATTCACCCCTCCACTTT. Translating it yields CASSHVNSPLHF.

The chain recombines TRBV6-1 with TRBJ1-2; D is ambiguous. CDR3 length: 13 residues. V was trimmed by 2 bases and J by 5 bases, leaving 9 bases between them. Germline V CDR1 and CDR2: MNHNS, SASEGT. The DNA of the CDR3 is TGTGCCAGCAGTGAAATACTCGGGTATGGCTACACCTTC. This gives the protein CASSEILGYGYTF.

The CDR3 DNA is TGTGCCAGCAGCGTAGGGGCCGTCAGCTCCTACGAGCAGTACTTC. Its translation: CASSVGAVSSYEQYF. This chain uses TRBV9 with TRBJ2-7, with D hard to call. Deletions cut 0 bases from V and 0 bases from J, with 10 bases between. Germline values: CDR1 SGDLS, CDR2 YYNGEE. The CDR3 is 15 amino acids.